This T cell receptor (beta chain) was obtained from a study of T cells in Graves' hyperthyroidism and ophthalmopathy. TCR beta CDR3 regions were amplified from RNA. Primed by the HTBI set, a first-round RT-PCR was run on the TCR CDR3. TCRdb fed the multiplex PCR reads into MiXCR, producing one record per CDR3 protein. The data contain 500,000 to 600,000 distinct CDR3 sequences, 46% of them singletons. The CDR3 is 14 amino acids. Germline V gives CDR1 SGHTA, CDR2 FQGNSA. The germline V and J ends were trimmed by 2 bases and 3 bases, with 11 bases remaining between them. The rearrangement links TRBV7-2 to TRBJ2-7; no reliable D call. Sequencing used peripheral blood or thyroid tissue (not recorded which). The TCR sequence derives from a woman in her late teens or twenties with Graves' hyperthyroidism. The CDR3 coding sequence is TGTGCCAGCAGCTTACAGTTGACTCTCTACGAGCAGTACTTC. Translating gives CASSLQLTLYEQYF.